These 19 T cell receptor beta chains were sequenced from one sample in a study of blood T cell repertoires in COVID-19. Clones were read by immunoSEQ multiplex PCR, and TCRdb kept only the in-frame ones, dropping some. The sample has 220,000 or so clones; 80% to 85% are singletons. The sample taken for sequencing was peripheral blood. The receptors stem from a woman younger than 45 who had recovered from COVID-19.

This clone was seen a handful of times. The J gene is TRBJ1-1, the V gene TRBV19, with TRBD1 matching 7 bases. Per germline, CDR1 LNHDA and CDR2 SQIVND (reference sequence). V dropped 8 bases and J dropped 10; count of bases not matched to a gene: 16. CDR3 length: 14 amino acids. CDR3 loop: CASATPSQGRRAFF. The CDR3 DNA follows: TGTGCCAGTGCTACTCCGTCACAGGGGAGGCGAGCTTTCTTT.

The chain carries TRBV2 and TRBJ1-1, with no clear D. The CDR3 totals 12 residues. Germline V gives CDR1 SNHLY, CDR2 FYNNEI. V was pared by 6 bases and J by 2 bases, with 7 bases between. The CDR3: CASRRINTEAFF. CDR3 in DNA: TGTGCCAGCAGGAGGATAAACACTGAAGCTTTCTTT.

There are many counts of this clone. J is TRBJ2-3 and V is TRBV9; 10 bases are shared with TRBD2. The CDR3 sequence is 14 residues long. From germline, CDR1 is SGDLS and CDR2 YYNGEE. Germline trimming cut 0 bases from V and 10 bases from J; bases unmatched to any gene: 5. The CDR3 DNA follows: TGTGCCAGCAGCGTAGCGGGGACTAGCGACCCGCAGTATTTT. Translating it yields CASSVAGTSDPQYF.

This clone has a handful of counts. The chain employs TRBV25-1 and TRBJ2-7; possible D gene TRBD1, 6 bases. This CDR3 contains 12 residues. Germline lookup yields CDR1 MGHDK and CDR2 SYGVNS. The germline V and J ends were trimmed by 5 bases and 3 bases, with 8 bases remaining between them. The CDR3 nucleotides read TGTGCCAGCAGTAGGGGGAGCTACGAGCAGTACTTC. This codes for CASSRGSYEQYF.

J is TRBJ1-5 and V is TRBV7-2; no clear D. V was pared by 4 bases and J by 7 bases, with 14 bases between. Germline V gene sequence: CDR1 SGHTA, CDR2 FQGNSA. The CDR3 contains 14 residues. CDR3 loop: CASSSGSIIQPQHF. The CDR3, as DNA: TGTGCCAGCAGCTCCGGGTCGATAATCCAGCCCCAGCATTTT.

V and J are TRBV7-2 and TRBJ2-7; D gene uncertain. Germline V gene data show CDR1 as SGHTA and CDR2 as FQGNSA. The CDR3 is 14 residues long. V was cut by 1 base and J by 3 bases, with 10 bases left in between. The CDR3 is CASSLGVAYYEQYF. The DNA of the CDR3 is TGTGCCAGCAGCTTAGGTGTAGCATACTACGAGCAGTACTTC.

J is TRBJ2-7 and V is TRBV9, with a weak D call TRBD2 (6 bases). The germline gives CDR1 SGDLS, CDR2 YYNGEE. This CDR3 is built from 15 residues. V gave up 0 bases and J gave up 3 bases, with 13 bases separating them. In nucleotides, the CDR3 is TGTGCCAGCAGCGTAGATGACGGGGGAAACTACGAGCAGTACTTC. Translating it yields CASSVDDGGNYEQYF. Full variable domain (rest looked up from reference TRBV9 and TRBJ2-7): DSGVTQTPKHLITATGQRVTLRCSPRSGDLSVYWYQQSLDQGLQFLIQYYNGEERAKGNILERFSAQQFPDLHSELNLSSLELGDSALYFCASSVDDGGNYEQYFGPGTRLTVT.

CDR3 residues: CASSSGGSAYNEQFF. CDR3 sequence (DNA): TGTGCCAGCAGCTCTGGCGGGAGTGCCTACAATGAGCAGTTCTTC. V and J are TRBV7-9 and TRBJ2-1; the match to TRBD2 covers 7 bases. The germline CDR1 and CDR2 sequences are SEHNR and FQNEAQ (reference sequence). The CDR3 contains 15 residues. The ends lost 4 bases at V and 2 bases at J; junction bases unmatched: 5.

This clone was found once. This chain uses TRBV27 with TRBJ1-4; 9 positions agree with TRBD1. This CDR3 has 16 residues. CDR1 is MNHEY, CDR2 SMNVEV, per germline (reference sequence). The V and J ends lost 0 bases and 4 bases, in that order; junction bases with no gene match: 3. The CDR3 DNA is TGTGCCAGCAGTTTATCGCCGGGACAGGGTAATGAAAAACTGTTTTTT. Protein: CASSLSPGQGNEKLFF.

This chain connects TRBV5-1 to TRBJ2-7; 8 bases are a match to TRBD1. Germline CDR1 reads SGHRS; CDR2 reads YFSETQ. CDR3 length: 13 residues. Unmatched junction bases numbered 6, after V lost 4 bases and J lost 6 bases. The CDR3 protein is CASSTGQGSEQYF. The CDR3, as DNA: TGCGCCAGCAGCACAGGACAGGGTAGCGAGCAGTACTTC.

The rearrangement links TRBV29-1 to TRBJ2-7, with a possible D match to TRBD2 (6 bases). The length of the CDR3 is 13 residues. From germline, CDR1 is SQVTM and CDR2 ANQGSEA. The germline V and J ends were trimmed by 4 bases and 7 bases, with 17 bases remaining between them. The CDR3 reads CSVGQGGTWEQYF. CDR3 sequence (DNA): TGCAGCGTTGGTCAGGGCGGGACTTGGGAGCAGTACTTC.

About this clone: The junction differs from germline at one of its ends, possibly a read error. In DNA, the CDR3 is TGTGCCAGCAGCGGACAGGATAACTCCGATAATTCACCCCTCCACTTT. It encodes CASSGQDNSDNSPLHF. The gene calls are TRBV9 and TRBJ1-6; TRBD1 is a possible D gene (6 bases). Germline V gene lookup returns CDR1 SGDLS and CDR2 YYNGEE. This CDR3 is built from 16 residues.

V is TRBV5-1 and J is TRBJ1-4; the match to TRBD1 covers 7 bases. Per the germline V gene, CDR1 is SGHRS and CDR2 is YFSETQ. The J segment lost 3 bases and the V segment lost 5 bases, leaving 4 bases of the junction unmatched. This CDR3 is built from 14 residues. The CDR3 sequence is CASRAGTANEKLFF. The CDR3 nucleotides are TGCGCCAGCAGAGCCGGGACAGCTAATGAAAAACTGTTTTTT.

The CDR3 spells CASSQVTVAHRGNEQFF. The DNA for the CDR3 is TGCGCCAGCAGCCAAGTAACGGTAGCGCACCGGGGGAATGAGCAGTTCTTC. The chain carries TRBV5-1 and TRBJ2-1; tentative D call: TRBD2 (6 bases). Germline CDR1 SGHRS, CDR2 YFSETQ. The CDR3 has 17 amino acids. The germline V and J ends were trimmed by 4 bases and 7 bases, with 24 bases remaining between them.

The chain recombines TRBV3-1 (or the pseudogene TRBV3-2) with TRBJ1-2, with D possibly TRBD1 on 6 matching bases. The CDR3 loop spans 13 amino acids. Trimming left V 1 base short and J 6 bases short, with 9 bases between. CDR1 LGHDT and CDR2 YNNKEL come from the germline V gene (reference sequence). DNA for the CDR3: TGTGCCAGCAGCCAAGCTCACAGGGATGGCTACACCTTC. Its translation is CASSQAHRDGYTF.

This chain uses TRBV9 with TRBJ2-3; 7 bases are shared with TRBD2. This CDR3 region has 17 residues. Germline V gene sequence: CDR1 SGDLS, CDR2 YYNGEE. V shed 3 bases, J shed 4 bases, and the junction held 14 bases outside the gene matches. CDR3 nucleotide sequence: TGTGCCAGCAGCGACCGTCCACTAGCGTTAGAGGCAGATACGCAGTATTTT. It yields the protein CASSDRPLALEADTQYF.

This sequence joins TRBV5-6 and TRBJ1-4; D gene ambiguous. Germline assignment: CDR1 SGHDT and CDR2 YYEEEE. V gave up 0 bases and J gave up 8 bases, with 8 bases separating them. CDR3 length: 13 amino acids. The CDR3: CASSLAGGEKLFF. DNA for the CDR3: TGTGCCAGCAGCTTGGCCGGAGGGGAAAAACTGTTTTTT.

CDR3 loop: CASSFLQGIGGEAFF. In nucleotides, the CDR3 is TGTGCCAGCAGCTTCCTACAGGGGATAGGCGGTGAAGCTTTCTTT. The chain carries TRBV5-6 and TRBJ1-1; 7 bases align to TRBD1. The CDR3 is made up of 15 amino acids. The ends lost 2 bases at V and 7 bases at J; junction bases unmatched: 11. Germline-derived CDR1 and CDR2 are SGHDT and YYEEEE.

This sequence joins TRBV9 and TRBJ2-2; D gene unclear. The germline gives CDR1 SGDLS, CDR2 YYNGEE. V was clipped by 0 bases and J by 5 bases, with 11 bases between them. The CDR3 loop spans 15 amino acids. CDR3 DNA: TGTGCCAGCAGCGTAGTCCCAGGTGGGACCGGGGAGCTGTTTTTT. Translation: CASSVVPGGTGELFF.